Presented here are 15 T cell receptor beta chains from one specimen sequenced in a study of control samples from healthy donors and cancer patients. TCRdb keeps only in-frame clones here, not all; method: immunoSEQ multiplex PCR. The sample consists of under 30,000 clones, 70% to 85% of them appearing once. Sequenced material: PBMCs. The receptors here all came from a man aged 60 to 75 with head and neck cancer.

This clone is labeled as medium-sized. This rearrangement joins TRBV18 to TRBJ1-1; possibly TRBD1 for D (6 bases). V lost 3 bases, J lost 0 bases, and 14 bases lay in between. This CDR3 is 16 amino acids long. Looked up from germline, CDR1 is KGHSH and CDR2 is LQKENI. DNA for the CDR3: TGTGCCAGCTCACCGAAGAGGGGGTCAGTGAACACTGAAGCTTTCTTT. This translates into CASSPKRGSVNTEAFF.

The genes are TRBV7-2 and TRBJ1-2; D possibly corresponds to TRBD1 (5 bases). CDR1 SGHTA and CDR2 FQGNSA come from the germline V gene. The V gene lost 6 bases and the J gene lost 0 bases, with 11 bases spanning the gap. The CDR3 is 14 amino acids. The CDR3 DNA follows: TGTGCCAGCAGGCCGGCCAGGGCTAACTATGGCTACACCTTC. It specifies CASRPARANYGYTF.

The chain couples TRBV25-1 to TRBJ2-7, with D perhaps TRBD1 (5 bases). Trimming pared 3 bases from V and 5 bases from J, leaving 14 bases between. This CDR3 has 14 amino acids. Germline V gives CDR1 MGHDK, CDR2 SYGVNS. CDR3 bases: TGTGCCAGCAGTGATCCGGACACCCAGGACGAGCAGTACTTC. Translated, it gives CASSDPDTQDEQYF.

The genes are TRBV11-2 and TRBJ1-6; D not resolved. V lost 1 base to trimming and J lost 3 bases, with 13 bases between them. In germline, CDR1 is SGHAT, CDR2 FQNNGV. CDR3 length equals 17 residues. The CDR3 coding sequence is TGTGCCAGCAGCTTAGTCGGCCAGACGATCTATAATTCACCCCTCCACTTT. Translating gives CASSLVGQTIYNSPLHF.

The chain carries TRBV5-1 and TRBJ2-3, with 10 bases matching TRBD2. Trimming at V came to 4 bases and at J to 6 bases, leaving 5 bases not matched to a gene. CDR1 is SGHRS and CDR2 is YFSETQ in the germline V gene. The CDR3 is 14 amino acids. The CDR3 sequence is CASSPSGRGDTQYF. The CDR3 nucleotides are TGCGCCAGCAGCCCGAGCGGGAGGGGGGATACGCAGTATTTT.

Only a few counts were recorded for this clone. The chain links TRBV5-1 to TRBJ2-7, with D possibly matching TRBD1 (6 bases). CDR1 is SGHRS, CDR2 YFSETQ, per germline. This CDR3 contains 15 residues. V lost 4 bases and J 2 bases, leaving 16 bases between the germline ends. The CDR3 here is CASSPTDRFPYEQYF. The CDR3 coding sequence is TGCGCCAGCAGCCCGACGGACAGATTCCCCTACGAGCAGTACTTC.

CDR3 protein: CASRRKNTGELFF. The CDR3 DNA sequence: TGTGCCAGCAGACGGAAGAACACCGGGGAGCTGTTTTTT. The J gene is TRBJ2-2, the V gene TRBV19; D is undetermined. The germline V gene encodes CDR1 LNHDA and CDR2 SQIVND (reference sequence). The CDR3 totals 13 residues. The V gene lost 9 bases and the J gene lost 1 base, with 9 bases spanning the gap.

V is TRBV14 and J is TRBJ2-4; 11 nucleotides line up with TRBD2. V trimming: 1 base; J trimming: 6 bases; junction bases outside the gene matches: 2. This CDR3 is 15 amino acids long. Germline lookup yields CDR1 SGHDN and CDR2 FVKESK. For the CDR3, the DNA is TGTGCCAGCAGCCAAGTTAGCGGGAGGGCAAACATTCAGTACTTC. Its translation is CASSQVSGRANIQYF.

The chain couples TRBV19 to TRBJ1-3; 7 bases are shared with TRBD1. Germline CDR1 and CDR2: LNHDA and SQIVND (reference sequence). Trimming took 7 bases from V and 4 from J; bases not matched to a gene: 7. The CDR3 has 14 amino acids. Here the CDR3 DNA reads TGTGCCAGTACCACACAGGGGTCCGGAAACACCATATATTTT. Its protein product is CASTTQGSGNTIYF. Full variable domain (outside the CDR3, taken from reference TRBV19 and TRBJ1-3): DGGITQSPKYLFRKEGQNVTLSCEQNLNHDAMYWYRQDPGQGLRLIYYSQIVNDFQKGDIAEGYSVSREKKESFPLTVTSAQKNPTAFYLCASTTQGSGNTIYFGEGSWLTVV.

The genes are TRBV27 and TRBJ2-7; D possibly corresponds to TRBD2 (6 bases). Per germline, CDR1 MNHEY and CDR2 SMNVEV (reference sequence). The germline V and J ends were trimmed by 3 bases and 0 bases, with 12 bases remaining between them. This CDR3 is built from 15 residues. As DNA, the CDR3 is TGTGCCAGCAGTTTTCTGGGGGGAAGCTCCTACGAGCAGTACTTC. Protein: CASSFLGGSSYEQYF.

V and J are TRBV19 and TRBJ2-7; 9 positions match TRBD2. Per the germline V gene, CDR1 is LNHDA and CDR2 is SQIVND (reference sequence). J lost 5 bases, V lost 7 bases, and 9 bases had no gene match. This CDR3 has 14 residues. The CDR3 sequence is CASTISGRDDEQYF. CDR3 DNA: TGTGCCAGTACCATTAGCGGGAGAGATGACGAGCAGTACTTC.

The chain combines TRBV5-1 with TRBJ2-7; tentatively, D is TRBD1 (6 bases). The V and J ends lost 6 bases and 3 bases respectively, with 13 bases between them. CDR1 and CDR2 (germline): SGHRS, YFSETQ. The CDR3 is made up of 13 amino acids. The CDR3 DNA reads TGCGCCAGCACCCGAGAGACAGGCTACGAGCAGTACTTC. It encodes CASTRETGYEQYF.

This clone has only a few counts. This chain links TRBV9 with TRBJ2-7, with D maybe TRBD2 (5 bases). Germline-derived CDR1 and CDR2 are SGDLS and YYNGEE. V was cut by 0 bases and J by 5 bases, with 9 bases left in between. The CDR3 is 13 residues long. The CDR3 reads CASSVGGIDEQYF. DNA for the CDR3: TGTGCCAGCAGCGTAGGAGGGATCGACGAGCAGTACTTC.

The chain has TRBV19 and TRBJ2-1, with D possibly being TRBD1 or TRBD2 (5 bases each). The CDR3 contains 17 residues. Trimming removed 3 bases at V and 2 bases at J, with 17 bases between. CDR1 and CDR2 from the germline V gene are LNHDA and SQIVND (reference sequence). CDR3 coding DNA: TGTGCCAGTAGTATCGGGTGGGACGGTCCACCCTACAATGAGCAGTTCTTC. Translation gives CASSIGWDGPPYNEQFF.

The V and J genes are TRBV3-1 (or the pseudogene TRBV3-2) and TRBJ1-2; D remains unclear. The CDR3 spans 12 residues. Deletions cut 4 bases from V and 8 bases from J, with 11 bases between. Germline V lookup: CDR1 LGHDT, CDR2 YNNKEL (reference sequence). CDR3 DNA: TGTGCCAGCAGCCTCCTTGGGCTGGGCTACACCTTC. Translated, it gives CASSLLGLGYTF.